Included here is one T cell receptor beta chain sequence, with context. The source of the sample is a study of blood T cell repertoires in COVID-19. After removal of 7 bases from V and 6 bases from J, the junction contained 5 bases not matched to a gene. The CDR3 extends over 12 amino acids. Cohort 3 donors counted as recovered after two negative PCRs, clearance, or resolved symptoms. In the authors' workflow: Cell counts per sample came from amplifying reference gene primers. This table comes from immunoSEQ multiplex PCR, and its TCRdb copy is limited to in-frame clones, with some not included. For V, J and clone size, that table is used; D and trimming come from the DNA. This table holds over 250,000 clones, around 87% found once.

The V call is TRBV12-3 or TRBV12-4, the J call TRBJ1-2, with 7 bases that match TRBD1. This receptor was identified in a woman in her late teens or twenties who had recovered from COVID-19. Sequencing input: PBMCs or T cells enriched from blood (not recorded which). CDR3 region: CASTRTGDGYTF. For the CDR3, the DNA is TGTGCCAGCACCCGAACAGGGGATGGCTACACCTTC.